Following are 3 T cell receptor beta chains from one sample sequenced in a study of blood T cell repertoires in COVID-19. Profiling relied on immunoSEQ multiplex PCR, and the TCRdb table lists in-frame clones only, not all of them. In the table there are some 100,000 clones, just over 85% of which are singletons. The source material was PBMCs or T cells enriched from blood (not recorded which). These receptors all come from a woman in her fifties or sixties who had recovered from COVID-19.

This rearrangement joins TRBV19 to TRBJ1-5; perhaps TRBD1 as D (6 bases). The CDR3 totals 13 residues. The V gene's germline CDR1 is LNHDA and CDR2 SQIVND (reference sequence). The ends were cut back, 9 bases at V and 6 bases at J, with 15 bases in the middle. CDR3 loop: CASEGGALQPQHF. In DNA form, the CDR3 reads TGTGCCAGCGAAGGGGGGGCGCTTCAGCCCCAGCATTTT. The whole variable domain, filled in from reference TRBV19 and TRBJ1-5, reads DGGITQSPKYLFRKEGQNVTLSCEQNLNHDAMYWYRQDPGQGLRLIYYSQIVNDFQKGDIAEGYSVSREKKESFPLTVTSAQKNPTAFYLCASEGGALQPQHFGDGTRLSIL.

The chain recombines TRBV2 with TRBJ1-2, with TRBD1 identical over 8 bases. The V gene's germline CDR1 is SNHLY and CDR2 FYNNEI. J was trimmed by 6 bases and V by 6 bases; bases with no gene match: 6. The CDR3 has 13 amino acids. CDR3 protein: CASRESGGHGYTF. The CDR3, as DNA: TGTGCCAGCAGGGAATCAGGGGGCCATGGCTACACCTTC.

The gene calls are TRBV28 and TRBJ1-4; no clear D. Germline V gene data show CDR1 as MDHEN and CDR2 as SYDVKM. V gave up 7 bases and J gave up 3 bases, with 12 bases separating them. The CDR3 is 14 amino acids. The CDR3 here is CASTPGGSNEKLFF. The CDR3 DNA follows: TGTGCCAGCACCCCGGGAGGATCTAATGAAAAACTGTTTTTT.